The 8 T cell receptor beta chains below come from one sample, sequenced in a study of blood T cell repertoires in COVID-19. Sequenced by immunoSEQ multiplex PCR; TCRdb stores in-frame clones only, minus some. Among about 190,000 clones listed, approximately 91% were seen once. Sequencing was done on a sample of peripheral blood. The origin of the receptors is a man between 35 and 55 years old with acute or convalescent COVID-19.

The chain couples TRBV7-2 to TRBJ2-3; possible D gene TRBD1, 6 bases. CDR1 and CDR2 from the germline V gene are SGHTA and FQGNSA. Deletions cut 3 bases from V and 3 bases from J, with 19 bases between. The CDR3 totals 17 residues. The DNA for the CDR3 is TGTGCCAGCAGCTTGGGTGGCGGTATAGGGGGAACAGATACGCAGTATTTT. It encodes CASSLGGGIGGTDTQYF.

The V and J genes are TRBV6-2 or TRBV6-3 and TRBJ1-1; 11 bases line up with TRBD1. V trimming: 6 bases; J trimming: 4 bases; junction bases outside the gene matches: 4. The germline gives CDR1 MNHEY, CDR2 SVGEGT. The CDR3 runs to 14 residues. CDR3 region: CASSPGTGGTEAFF. In nucleotides, the CDR3 is TGTGCCAGCAGCCCTGGGACAGGGGGCACTGAAGCTTTCTTT.

The rearrangement uses TRBV19 and TRBJ1-1, with 8 bases that match TRBD1. Germline trimming cut 3 bases from V and 1 base from J; bases unmatched to any gene: 7. Germline CDR1 LNHDA, CDR2 SQIVND (reference sequence). The CDR3 length is 16 residues. For the CDR3, the DNA is TGTGCCAGTAGTATTCGGGACAGGAGCTGGAACACTGAAGCTTTCTTT. This codes for CASSIRDRSWNTEAFF.

This chain joins TRBV5-1 and TRBJ2-1; 7 positions agree with TRBD1. V was clipped by 4 bases and J by 8 bases; unmatched bases: 9. The germline CDR1 and CDR2 sequences are SGHRS and YFSETQ. The CDR3 runs to 14 residues. The CDR3 region is CASSLHRGEDEQFF. For the CDR3, the DNA is TGCGCCAGCAGCCTTCACAGGGGCGAGGATGAGCAGTTCTTC.

The V gene is TRBV27, the J gene TRBJ1-5; 10 bases agree with TRBD1. The germline V gene has CDR1 MNHEY and CDR2 SMNVEV (reference sequence). CDR3 length equals 15 residues. The ends lost 6 bases at V and 4 bases at J; junction bases unmatched: 6. CDR3 nucleotide sequence: TGTGCCAGCAGCCCCGGGACAGGGGCGAATCAGCCCCAGCATTTT. It specifies CASSPGTGANQPQHF.

The J gene is TRBJ2-5, the V gene TRBV28, with TRBD2 matching over 7 bases. The J segment lost 7 bases and the V segment lost 7 bases, leaving 6 bases of the junction unmatched. The CDR3 is 12 residues long. The germline CDR1 and CDR2 sequences are MDHEN and SYDVKM. This CDR3 is CASTPGGRTQYF. DNA for the CDR3: TGTGCCAGCACCCCGGGGGGTCGGACCCAGTACTTC.

This clone was counted once. The chain recombines TRBV12-5 with TRBJ2-1; 13 positions match TRBD2. Per germline, CDR1 LGHNT and CDR2 FRNRAP. Unmatched junction bases numbered 10, after V lost 5 bases and J lost 0 bases. The CDR3 has 19 amino acids. The CDR3 nucleotides read TGTGCTAGTGGTCACCCGGGACTAGCGGGGAAGAGCTCCTACAATGAGCAGTTCTTC. It specifies CASGHPGLAGKSSYNEQFF.

The J gene is TRBJ2-5, the V gene TRBV19; a possible D gene is TRBD2 (7 bases). V lost 0 bases and J 5 bases, leaving 25 bases between the germline ends. Germline V CDR1 and CDR2: LNHDA, SQIVND (reference sequence). The CDR3 extends over 19 amino acids. Here the CDR3 DNA reads TGTGCCAGTAGTATAGATGGTCGTCCTGGGGGGGGCCGGAGGGAGACCCAGTACTTC. The encoded protein is CASSIDGRPGGGRRETQYF. Combining the CDR3 with reference TRBV19 and TRBJ2-5 gives the whole variable domain DGGITQSPKYLFRKEGQNVTLSCEQNLNHDAMYWYRQDPGQGLRLIYYSQIVNDFQKGDIAEGYSVSREKKESFPLTVTSAQKNPTAFYLCASSIDGRPGGGRRETQYFGPGTRLLVL.